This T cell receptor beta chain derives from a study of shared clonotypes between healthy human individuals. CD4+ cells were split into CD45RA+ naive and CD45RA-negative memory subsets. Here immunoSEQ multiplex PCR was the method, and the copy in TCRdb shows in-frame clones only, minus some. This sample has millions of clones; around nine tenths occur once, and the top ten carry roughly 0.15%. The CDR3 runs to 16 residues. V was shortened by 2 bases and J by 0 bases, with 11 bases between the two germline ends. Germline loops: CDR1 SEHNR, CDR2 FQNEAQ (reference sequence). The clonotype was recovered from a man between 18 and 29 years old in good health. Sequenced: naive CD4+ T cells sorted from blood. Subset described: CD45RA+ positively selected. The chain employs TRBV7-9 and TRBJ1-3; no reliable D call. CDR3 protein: CASSLNVVGSGNTIYF. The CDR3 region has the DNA TGTGCCAGCAGCTTAAACGTAGTTGGCTCTGGAAACACCATATATTTT.